A single sample gave rise to the 23 T cell receptor beta chains below, sequenced in a study of T cells in Graves' hyperthyroidism and ophthalmopathy. Researchers amplified the TCR beta CDR3 regions from RNA transcripts. With the HTBI primer set, the TCR CDR3 went through a first round of RT-PCR. TCRdb passed the multiplex PCR reads through MiXCR, listing each CDR3 protein once. The sample has some 270,000 distinct CDR3 sequences, about an eighth seen once. The source material was blood. These receptors all stem from a woman in her thirties or forties with Graves' hyperthyroidism.

This clonotype was detected ten times or more. The chain joins TRBV3-1 to TRBJ1-1; D remains ambiguous. The CDR3 has 14 residues. Germline assignment: CDR1 LGHDT and CDR2 YNNKEL (reference sequence). Trimming shortened V by 4 bases and J by 1 base, and 10 bases separated the two germline ends. The CDR3 sequence: CASSPSQKNTEAFF. CDR3 bases: TGTGCCAGCAGCCCATCCCAGAAGAACACTGAAGCTTTCTTT.

At least ten counts were recorded for this clonotype. The gene calls are TRBV12-3 or TRBV12-4 and TRBJ2-7; a possible D gene is TRBD2 (5 bases). This CDR3 is built from 12 residues. V was cut by 6 bases and J by 5 bases, with 11 bases left in between. In DNA form, the CDR3 reads TGTGCCAGCAGCCCTGACGGGGACGAGCAGTACTTC. Its protein is CASSPDGDEQYF.

V gene TRBV3-1 combines with J gene TRBJ2-1; TRBD2 matches at 7 bases. Germline CDR1 LGHDT, CDR2 YNNKEL (reference sequence). Germline trimming cut 0 bases from V and 2 bases from J; bases unmatched to any gene: 1. This CDR3 comprises 15 residues. The CDR3 region is CASSQDAGAYNEQFF. The CDR3 nucleotides read TGTGCCAGCAGCCAAGACGCGGGAGCCTACAATGAGCAGTTCTTC.

This clonotype was counted a few times. V usage is TRBV20-1 and J usage is TRBJ2-1; 9 bases map to TRBD2. The ends lost 3 bases at V and 7 bases at J; junction bases unmatched: 4. The CDR3 has 13 amino acids. Looked up from germline, CDR1 is DFQATT and CDR2 is SNEGSKA (reference sequence). The CDR3 nucleotides are TGCAGTGCTAGTAGCGGGAGTAAGAATGAGCAGTTCTTC. Its translation: CSASSGSKNEQFF.

The table lists this clonotype with a few counts. The rearrangement uses TRBV9 and TRBJ1-3, with D unclear. CDR1 SGDLS and CDR2 YYNGEE come from the germline V gene. This CDR3 spans 16 amino acids. The germline V and J ends were trimmed by 0 bases and 2 bases, with 12 bases remaining between them. The CDR3 spells CASSVGEAGAGNTIYF. In DNA form, the CDR3 reads TGTGCCAGCAGCGTAGGGGAAGCGGGAGCTGGAAACACCATATATTTT.

This clonotype was detected ten times or more. The genes are TRBV5-1 and TRBJ2-7; D is uncertain. This CDR3 region has 15 residues. V lost 2 bases and J 5 bases, leaving 17 bases between the germline ends. The germline CDR1 and CDR2 sequences are SGHRS and YFSETQ. CDR3 nucleotides: TGCGCCAGCAGCTTTGGAACGGGCAGAGCGAACGAGCAGTACTTC. Encoded protein: CASSFGTGRANEQYF.

The table lists this clonotype with many counts. The chain combines TRBV7-9 with TRBJ2-1, with TRBD2 identical over 8 bases. V shed 6 bases, J shed 7 bases, and the junction held 14 bases outside the gene matches. This CDR3 is built from 16 residues. The germline gives CDR1 SEHNR, CDR2 FQNEAQ (reference sequence). The CDR3, as DNA: TGTGCCAGCAGTCTAGGACTAGCCAAATGGGGGAATGAGCAGTTCTTC. Protein: CASSLGLAKWGNEQFF.

About this clonotype: This may arise from a read error, as a much more abundant clone is one base away. The rearrangement uses TRBV5-1 and TRBJ1-2; D remains ambiguous. The germline V gene has CDR1 SGHRS and CDR2 YFSETQ. The CDR3 runs to 13 residues. The CDR3 here is CASGLVGWDGYTF. The DNA for the CDR3 is TGCGCCAGCGGCTTGGTTGGCTGGGATGGCTACACCTTC.

There are a few counts of this clonotype. The rearrangement joins TRBV19 to TRBJ1-6; the D gene is possibly TRBD1 (5 bases). Deletions cut 3 bases from V and 7 bases from J, with 13 bases between. Germline CDR1 LNHDA, CDR2 SQIVND (reference sequence). CDR3 size: 15 residues. The CDR3 bases are TGTGCCAGTAGTATCACCGGGACGGGGAATTCACCCCTCCACTTT. It translates to CASSITGTGNSPLHF. Combining the CDR3 with reference TRBV19 and TRBJ1-6 gives the whole variable domain DGGITQSPKYLFRKEGQNVTLSCEQNLNHDAMYWYRQDPGQGLRLIYYSQIVNDFQKGDIAEGYSVSREKKESFPLTVTSAQKNPTAFYLCASSITGTGNSPLHFGNGTRLTVT.

The sample holds many counts of this clonotype. This sequence joins TRBV27 and TRBJ1-2; 9 nucleotides line up with TRBD1. The length of the CDR3 is 16 residues. J gave up 8 bases and V 3 bases, and 13 bases lay outside the gene matches. Germline CDR1 reads MNHEY; CDR2 reads SMNVEV (reference sequence). Here the CDR3 DNA reads TGTGCCAGCAGTTTTCTCCCGGGACAGGGTGCGGTCGGCTACACCTTC. This codes for CASSFLPGQGAVGYTF.

This clonotype was seen at least ten times. The gene calls are TRBV2 and TRBJ2-5; weak D call: TRBD1 (6 bases). The length of the CDR3 is 13 residues. Germline assignment: CDR1 SNHLY and CDR2 FYNNEI. The V and J ends lost 5 bases and 3 bases respectively, with 10 bases between them. DNA of the CDR3: TGTGCCAGCAGTACTTGGACAGAAGAGACCCAGTACTTC. The encoded protein is CASSTWTEETQYF.

The table lists this clonotype with many counts. The rearrangement uses TRBV5-5 and TRBJ2-3; no clear D gene. This CDR3 spans 12 amino acids. CDR1 SGHKS and CDR2 YYEKEE come from the germline V gene (reference sequence). The V gene lost 6 bases and the J gene lost 3 bases, with 8 bases spanning the gap. CDR3 DNA sequence: TGTGCCAGCATCAAAGGGACAGATACGCAGTATTTT. This codes for CASIKGTDTQYF.

This clonotype was observed many times. The chain links TRBV2 to TRBJ2-3, with D maybe TRBD1 (6 bases). The germline CDR1 and CDR2 sequences are SNHLY and FYNNEI. Between the trimmed V and J ends, which lost 8 bases and 2 bases, there was a span of 17 bases. The CDR3 is 15 residues long. The CDR3 bases are TGTGCCAGCGGCCTTCTGAGGGGGAACACAGATACGCAGTATTTT. It specifies CASGLLRGNTDTQYF.

In this sample, this clonotype turned up many times. This chain uses TRBV2 with TRBJ1-3, with 10 bases matching TRBD1. The germline CDR1 and CDR2 sequences are SNHLY and FYNNEI. The CDR3 sequence is 14 residues long. V gave up 6 bases and J gave up 4 bases; unmatched junction bases: 3. The CDR3 DNA reads TGTGCCAGCAGGGACAGGGGGTTCGGAAACACCATATATTTT. It translates to CASRDRGFGNTIYF. Full variable domain (rest looked up from reference TRBV2 and TRBJ1-3): EPEVTQTPSHQVTQMGQEVILRCVPISNHLYFYWYRQILGQKVEFLVSFYNNEISEKSEIFDDQFSVERPDGSNFTLKIRSTKLEDSAMYFCASRDRGFGNTIYFGEGSWLTVV.

The chain carries TRBV6-5 and TRBJ1-1; the D gene is possibly TRBD1 (5 bases). Germline V CDR1 and CDR2: MNHEY, SVGAGI. Trimming took off 0 bases at V and 1 base at J, with 6 bases between the two ends. The CDR3 consists of 14 residues. DNA for the CDR3: TGTGCCAGCAGTTACTCGAGGGGGAACACTGAAGCTTTCTTT. It codes for CASSYSRGNTEAFF.

The chain uses TRBV29-1 and TRBJ1-2; 7 positions agree with TRBD1. This CDR3 spans 16 amino acids. J was trimmed by 7 bases and V by 5 bases; bases with no gene match: 19. Germline V lookup: CDR1 SQVTM, CDR2 ANQGSEA. The chain's CDR3 is CSVWVQGQKDISGYTF. The CDR3 DNA follows: TGCAGCGTTTGGGTGCAGGGACAGAAGGATATCAGTGGCTACACCTTC. Based on the CDR3 plus reference TRBV29-1 and TRBJ1-2, the full variable domain is SAVISQKPSRDICQRGTSLTIQCQVDSQVTMMFWYRQQPGQSLTLIATANQGSEATYESGFVIDKFPISRPNLTFSTLTVSNMSPEDSSIYLCSVWVQGQKDISGYTFGSGTRLTVV.

This clonotype was found many times. The genes are TRBV27 and TRBJ2-1, with 7 bases lining up with TRBD2. Per the germline V gene, CDR1 is MNHEY and CDR2 is SMNVEV (reference sequence). The J segment lost 6 bases and the V segment lost 2 bases, leaving 4 bases of the junction unmatched. This CDR3 is built from 14 residues. CDR3 residues: CASSLAGVGNEQFF. The CDR3 coding sequence is TGTGCCAGCAGTTTAGCGGGAGTGGGCAATGAGCAGTTCTTC.

This clonotype was seen at least ten times. Here the CDR3 DNA reads TGTGCCAGCAGTGGGTATGGGCCTCAAGAGACCCAGTACTTC. Translating it yields CASSGYGPQETQYF. The chain employs TRBV2 and TRBJ2-5; D gene uncertain. Trimming took off 4 bases at V and 2 bases at J, with 11 bases between the two ends. CDR1 is SNHLY and CDR2 is FYNNEI in the germline V gene. The CDR3 runs 14 residues.

This clonotype has at least ten counts. The chain couples TRBV6-1 to TRBJ2-1, with TRBD2 matching over 10 bases. The CDR3 runs 13 residues. V shed 7 bases, J shed 7 bases, and the junction held 4 bases outside the gene matches. The germline V gene has CDR1 MNHNS and CDR2 SASEGT. The CDR3 nucleotides read TGTGCCAGCAAAGCGGGAGGGGGGAATGAGCAGTTCTTC. Translated: CASKAGGGNEQFF.

This clonotype has a count of ten or more. The V gene is TRBV28, the J gene TRBJ1-2; 11 bases align to TRBD1. Germline lookup yields CDR1 MDHEN and CDR2 SYDVKM. V lost 4 bases to trimming and J lost 6 bases; unmatched junction nucleotides: 1. The CDR3 has 13 residues. CDR3 DNA: TGTGCCAGCAGTTCGGGACAGGGGGATGGCTACACCTTC. Translating it yields CASSSGQGDGYTF.

Only a few counts were recorded for this clonotype. The chain employs TRBV13 and TRBJ1-1, with D unresolved. V lost 1 base, J lost 6 bases, and 6 bases lay in between. This CDR3 region has 12 residues. Germline lookup yields CDR1 PRHDT and CDR2 FYEKMQ (reference sequence). DNA of the CDR3: TGTGCCAGCAGCTTAGTAGTTCCTGAAGCTTTCTTT. It yields the protein CASSLVVPEAFF.

This clonotype was observed many times. This sequence joins TRBV7-9 and TRBJ2-2; a weak D match, TRBD1 (5 bases). CDR1 is SEHNR, CDR2 FQNEAQ, per germline (reference sequence). This CDR3 region has 11 residues. V was shortened by 8 bases and J by 7 bases, with 8 bases between the two germline ends. The CDR3 DNA reads as TGTGCCAGCGAAGGGGACGGGGAGCTGTTTTTT. Translating it yields CASEGDGELFF. Combining the CDR3 with reference TRBV7-9 and TRBJ2-2 gives the whole variable domain DTGVSQNPRHKITKRGQNVTFRCDPISEHNRLYWYRQTLGQGPEFLTYFQNEAQLEKSRLLSDRFSAERPKGSFSTLEIQRTEQGDSAMYLCASEGDGELFFGEGSRLTVL.

CDR3 coding DNA: TGTGCCAGCAGTGCTTGGACCGAATCAAATGAGCAGTTCTTC. Residues: CASSAWTESNEQFF. The rearrangement links TRBV28 to TRBJ2-1, with D unresolved. This CDR3 comprises 14 residues. In germline, CDR1 is MDHEN, CDR2 SYDVKM. The germline V and J ends were trimmed by 5 bases and 7 bases, with 15 bases remaining between them.